This T cell receptor (beta chain) comes out of a study of PD-1 blockade in mismatch repair-deficient tumors (dated by TCRdb to the late 2010s). Looking at the study overall: Between late 2013 and late 2016, 86 consecutive patients with some 12 mismatch repair-deficient cancer types, all previously treated and progressing, were enrolled in the trial. Deep sequencing of TCR CDR3 regions was used to track tumor-associated T cell clones in peripheral blood of patients responding to PD-1 blockade. Broad study findings and their caveats: Tumor-resident clones, often undetectable in blood before treatment, expanded rapidly after pembrolizumab and then contracted, generally before radiologic responses.

Trimming takes 2 bases off V and 1 base off J; junction bases not matched to a gene: 9. The germline V gene gives CDR1 as SGDLS and CDR2 as YYNGEE. The CDR3 runs 16 amino acids, cysteine and phenylalanine included. The CDR3 DNA has 48 bases and is translated from base 1. Library prep was done by the immunoSEQ multiplex PCR assay. TCRdb took over this immuneACCESS table, retaining in-frame rearrangements with V and J assigned. Such tables are incomplete; in checked studies, under half of the missing clones stem from an unresolved V gene, and the remainder is unexplained. The sample has approximately 110,000 clones on record, 65% to 80% of them singletons. 4% to 6% of the sample comes from the top ten. Mismatch repair deficiency in every enrolled patient was established by polymerase chain reaction or immunohistochemistry. TCR sequencing was performed for a few patients who responded to pembrolizumab therapy. The phase II trial prospectively tested pembrolizumab PD-1 blockade in advanced mismatch repair-deficient cancers regardless of tissue of origin. Peripheral blood T cell samples were serially collected before and at multiple times after PD-1 blockade was started. Blood sampling times were expressed in weeks after the first pembrolizumab dose.

For this clone: Its antigen remains unidentified. Base qualities are not recorded, but no much larger clone differs from it by a single base.

Sequenced here: peripheral blood, sampled approximately 14 months after starting pembrolizumab. The sequence joins TRBV9 to TRBJ2-7, with 7 bases matching TRBD2. This clonotype originated in an adult with mismatch repair-deficient cancer. CDR3 protein: CASSVAWGGESYEQYF. The DNA sequence is TGTGCCAGCAGCGTCGCTTGGGGGGGTGAATCCTACGAGCAGTACTTC.